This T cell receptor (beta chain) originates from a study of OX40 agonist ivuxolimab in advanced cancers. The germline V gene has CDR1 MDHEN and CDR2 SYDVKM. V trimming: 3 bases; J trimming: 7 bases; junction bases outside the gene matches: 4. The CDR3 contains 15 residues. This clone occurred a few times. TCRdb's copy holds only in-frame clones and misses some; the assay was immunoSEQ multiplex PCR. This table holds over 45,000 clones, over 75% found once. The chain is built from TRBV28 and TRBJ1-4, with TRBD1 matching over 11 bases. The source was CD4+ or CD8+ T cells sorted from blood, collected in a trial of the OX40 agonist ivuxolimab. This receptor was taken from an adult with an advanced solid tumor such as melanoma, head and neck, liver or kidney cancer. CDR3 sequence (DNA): TGTGCCAGCAGTTTTCCGGACAGGGGGCTTGAAAAACTGTTTTTT. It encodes CASSFPDRGLEKLFF.